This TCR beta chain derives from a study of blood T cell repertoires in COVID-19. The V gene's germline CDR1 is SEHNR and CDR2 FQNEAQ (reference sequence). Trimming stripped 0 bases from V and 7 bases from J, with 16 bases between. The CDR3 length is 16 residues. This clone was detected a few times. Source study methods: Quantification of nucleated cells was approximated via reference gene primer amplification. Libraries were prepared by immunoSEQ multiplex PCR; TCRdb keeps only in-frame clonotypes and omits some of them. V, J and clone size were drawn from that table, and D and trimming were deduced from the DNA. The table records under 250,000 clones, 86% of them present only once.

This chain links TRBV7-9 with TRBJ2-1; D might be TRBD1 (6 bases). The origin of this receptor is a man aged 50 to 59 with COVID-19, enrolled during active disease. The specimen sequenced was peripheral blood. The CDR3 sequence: CASSLALWTARNEQFF. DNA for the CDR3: TGTGCCAGCAGCTTAGCCCTCTGGACAGCGAGGAATGAGCAGTTCTTC.